This entry features one T cell receptor beta chain sequence. Its antigen is currently not known. The sample holds no much larger clone one base away, and base qualities are not on file. The data were obtained in a study of CD8 T cells in Susac syndrome (dated by TCRdb to about 2019). At the level of the whole study: Among the Susac syndrome patients who were sequenced, clinically active disease was present in over 5 and clinical remission was observed in about eight. Repertoire sequencing was used to test whether CD8+ T cell activation and differentiation in Susac syndrome was antigen driven. Susac syndrome patients were therapy-naive, on corticosteroids (some also receiving IVIg), or on IVIg alone at blood withdrawal.

Peripheral blood CD8+ and CD4+ T cells from healthy donors, Susac syndrome patients and multiple sclerosis patients were profiled by high-throughput TCR beta sequencing. The Susac syndrome patients fulfilled recently defined diagnostic criteria for definite or probable disease. CD8+ TEMRA cells were enriched by FACS, while bulk CD8+ and CD4+ T cells were purified by magnetic negative isolation. Blood was collected in EDTA tubes and processed within 24 hours, with PBMCs isolated through density gradient centrifugation. PBMCs intended for TCR sequencing were cryopreserved in liquid nitrogen and thawed later in a water bath at 37 degrees C. The sorted or isolated CD4+, CD8+ and CD8+ TEMRA cells reached a purity of at least 90%. RNA was extracted using the RNeasy kit, and about 0.5 to 1 ug of the RNA was reverse transcribed with random hexamers. The immunoSEQ multiplex PCR assay, which covers 54 Vbeta and 13 Jbeta segments, was used to amplify TCR beta CDR3 regions. To correct PCR amplification bias, a synthetic template baseline was used for both primer optimization and computational correction. In the paper's pipeline: Reads were annotated to V, D and J genes according to IMGT and were analyzed with immunoSEQ Analyzer, with only productive sequences retained. Clonality was calculated as one minus the Shannon entropy normalized by log2 of the number of productive unique sequences. For each patient and control, public and private clones were evaluated among the 100 most prevalent clones. A clone was defined as Susac-specific if it was absent from the healthy and MS cohorts, from some 1,100 published viral clones and from other ImmuneACCESS disease sequences. TCRdb redid the processing of the public reads, applying fastp at Q25 and MiXCR, and retained in-frame beta chains. Every distinct CDR3 protein forms one entry, paired with its most common genes and DNA. The V and J calls were not made by the authors but by TCRdb's processing. For this sample there are 110,000 to 150,000 distinct CDR3 sequences; 90% to 97% appear just once. The top ten constitute about 0.08% of the sample.

General study outcomes and caveats: No clonal expansion was detected in the CD4+ T cell repertoire of Susac syndrome patients. The study acknowledged that relatively few individuals were included in the TCR sequencing and HLA analysis.

The germline V gene (reference sequence) provides CDR1 LGHDT and CDR2 YNNKEL. The CDR3 holds 15 amino acids from the cysteine to the phenylalanine. Of the read, only the CDR3 DNA is kept; its 45 bases are in frame from base 1. V lost 4 bases and J lost 6 bases; the stretch between them is 16 bases long. Sample: CD4+ T cells from PBMCs. The sequence derives from a human donor with Susac syndrome. The receptor chain draws on TRBV3-1 and TRBJ2-1; tentative D gene TRBD1, with 6 bases matching. The sequenced DNA is TGTGCCAGCAGCCCGGGACACTCTTCCAGCAATGAGCAGTTCTTC. This gives the protein CASSPGHSSSNEQFF.